A single sample is the source of the 5 T cell receptor beta chains below, sequenced in a study of blood T cell repertoires in COVID-19. The method was immunoSEQ multiplex PCR; TCRdb's version includes in-frame clones alone and lacks a portion of them. The sample carries around 29,000 clones, 80% to 90% recorded once. Source material: peripheral blood. The source of these receptors is a man aged 60 to 69 with acute or convalescent COVID-19.

The chain combines TRBV20-1 with TRBJ2-1, with unresolved D. CDR3 length equals 11 residues. V dropped 5 bases and J dropped 4 bases, with 6 bases sitting between them. Germline lookup yields CDR1 DFQATT and CDR2 SNEGSKA (reference sequence). This CDR3 is CSASGYNEQFF. The CDR3 DNA follows: TGCAGTGCTTCCGGTTACAATGAGCAGTTCTTC.

In this sample, this clone turned up a few times. The chain uses TRBV30 and TRBJ2-7; D may be TRBD2 (5 bases). The CDR3 runs to 15 residues. V was cut by 0 bases and J by 2 bases, with 14 bases left in between. Germline V gene data show CDR1 as GTSNPN and CDR2 as SVGIG (reference sequence). This CDR3 is CAWSVGRRPTYEQYF. The CDR3 coding sequence is TGTGCCTGGAGTGTAGGGCGGAGGCCCACCTACGAGCAGTACTTC.

The CDR3 DNA sequence: TGTGCCAGCAGCCTGTTCAGGGGCTCTAACTATGGCTACACCTTC. Encoded protein: CASSLFRGSNYGYTF. The V and J genes are TRBV7-8 and TRBJ1-2, with D possibly being TRBD1 (6 bases). Per germline, CDR1 SGHVS and CDR2 FQNEAQ. The CDR3 sequence is 15 residues long. Trimming took off 5 bases at V and 0 bases at J, with 13 bases between the two ends. Based on the CDR3 plus reference TRBV7-8 and TRBJ1-2, the full variable domain is GAGVSQSPRYKVAKRGQDVALRCDPISGHVSLFWYQQALGQGPEFLTYFQNEAQLDKSGLPSDRFFAERPEGSVSTLKIQRTQQEDSAVYLCASSLFRGSNYGYTFGSGTRLTVV.

The chain links TRBV6-5 to TRBJ1-2, with a tentative D call TRBD1 (6 bases). The germline gives CDR1 MNHEY, CDR2 SVGAGI. The CDR3 sequence is 12 residues long. V lost 10 bases and J lost 6, with 15 bases in between. The CDR3: CATGTPTHGYTF. CDR3 sequence (DNA): TGTGCCACAGGGACACCTACCCATGGCTACACCTTC.

The chain has TRBV9 and TRBJ1-4, with 9 bases that match TRBD1. V shed 5 bases, J shed 7 bases, and the junction held 18 bases outside the gene matches. Germline V CDR1 and CDR2: SGDLS, YYNGEE. The CDR3 has 18 amino acids. The CDR3 bases are TGTGCCAGCAGACCTCCGGGACAGGGTAAGAATATCGGTGAAAAACTGTTTTTT. Amino acid sequence: CASRPPGQGKNIGEKLFF. Based on the CDR3 plus reference TRBV9 and TRBJ1-4, the full variable domain is DSGVTQTPKHLITATGQRVTLRCSPRSGDLSVYWYQQSLDQGLQFLIQYYNGEERAKGNILERFSAQQFPDLHSELNLSSLELGDSALYFCASRPPGQGKNIGEKLFFGSGTQLSVL.